Presented here are 23 T cell receptor beta chains from one specimen sequenced in a study of blood T cells in healthy people across ages (dated by TCRdb to about 2015). The library was made by 5' RACE. Sequencer: Illumina HiSeq 2500. The second PCR ran for about 6 to 12 cycles and used a J-beta primer mix along with a sample-barcoded 5' primer. TCRdb redid the processing of the public reads, applying fastp at Q25 and MiXCR, and retained in-frame beta chains. Identical CDR3 protein sequences are pooled into one entry, listed with their most common genes and DNA. Counted in this sample were 1.5 million to 2 million distinct CDR3 sequences; roughly 30% of them appeared once. Of the sample, 6.5% to 8.5% is held by the ten largest clones. The specimen was blood. The receptors here all came from a young woman in good health.

The J gene is TRBJ1-5, the V gene TRBV28; the match to TRBD1 covers 10 bases. Germline assignment: CDR1 MDHEN and CDR2 SYDVKM. The CDR3 loop spans 17 amino acids. After removal of 5 bases from V and 6 bases from J, the junction contained 13 bases not matched to a gene. The CDR3 DNA reads TGTGCCAGCAGTACTCCCCTGACAGGGGGCGGGGGTCAGCCCCAGCATTTT. It is translated as CASSTPLTGGGGQPQHF.

The sample holds a few counts of this clonotype. This rearrangement joins TRBV5-1 to TRBJ2-3; weak D call: TRBD1 (6 bases). Germline lookup yields CDR1 SGHRS and CDR2 YFSETQ. CDR3 length: 16 residues. The V gene lost 4 bases and the J gene lost 0 bases, with 15 bases spanning the gap. CDR3 nucleotide sequence: TGCGCCAGCAGCGCCGATTTACAGGGAAGCACAGATACGCAGTATTTT. The encoded protein is CASSADLQGSTDTQYF.

The table lists this clonotype with a few counts. V gene TRBV7-7 combines with J gene TRBJ2-1; 10 bases map to TRBD2. Germline assignment: CDR1 SSHAT and CDR2 FNYEAQ (reference sequence). Germline trimming cut 5 bases from V and 6 bases from J; bases unmatched to any gene: 13. This CDR3 contains 17 residues. Here the CDR3 reads CASSPTPQRGGRNEQFF. For the CDR3, the DNA is TGTGCCAGCAGCCCCACTCCCCAGCGGGGGGGCCGCAATGAGCAGTTCTTC.

The genes are TRBV14 and TRBJ2-7, with 10 nucleotides matching TRBD1. With 4 bases clipped from V and 7 bases from J, the junction kept 10 bases outside the gene matches. CDR1 is SGHDN, CDR2 FVKESK, per germline. The CDR3 covers 15 residues. CDR3 protein: CASSPLRDRGGEQYF. The CDR3 nucleotides read TGTGCCAGCAGCCCCCTCCGGGACAGGGGAGGGGAGCAGTACTTC.

This clonotype appeared many times. The rearrangement links TRBV5-1 to TRBJ2-1; D is uncertain. The ends were cut back, 0 bases at V and 5 bases at J, with 15 bases in the middle. The CDR3 covers 16 residues. Germline CDR1 reads SGHRS; CDR2 reads YFSETQ. The CDR3 bases are TGCGCCAGCAGCTTGGTTCTCGGCTTTGGGGACAATGAGCAGTTCTTC. Translation gives CASSLVLGFGDNEQFF.

This clonotype was observed a handful of times. The chain is built from TRBV11-2 and TRBJ2-5; D call uncertain. CDR1 SGHAT and CDR2 FQNNGV come from the germline V gene. The length of the CDR3 is 15 residues. Deletions cut 0 bases from V and 5 bases from J, with 13 bases between. CDR3 nucleotides: TGTGCCAGCAGCTTAGAGGTGGCAGATAGCGAGACCCAGTACTTC. Its protein is CASSLEVADSETQYF.

The chain recombines TRBV28 with TRBJ2-3; 7 bases are a match to TRBD2. V shed 2 bases and J 1 base; nucleotides not matched to a gene: 3. The CDR3 runs 15 residues. The germline V gene encodes CDR1 MDHEN and CDR2 SYDVKM. CDR3 nucleotide sequence: TGTGCCAGCAGTTTAGCGGGAGATCGCACAGATACGCAGTATTTT. Its translation: CASSLAGDRTDTQYF.

This clonotype has just a few counts. One end of the junction varies from germline; a read error may be responsible. The chain combines TRBV6-6 with TRBJ2-2; TRBD1 might be the D (6 bases). CDR1 and CDR2 (germline): MNHNY, SVGAGI (reference sequence). The CDR3 consists of 14 residues. The CDR3 DNA follows: TGTGCCAGCAGTTGGGCTAGGGGGACCGGAGAGCTGTTTTTT. Protein: CASSWARGTGELFF.

In this sample, this clonotype turned up a few times. The V call is TRBV6-4, the J call TRBJ1-5, with no clear D. The CDR3 is 16 residues long. CDR1 is MRHNA, CDR2 SNTAGT, per germline. V gave up 9 bases and J gave up 2 bases, with 20 bases separating them. The CDR3 protein is CARTPPGSYGNQPQHF. CDR3 nucleotide sequence: TGTGCCAGAACACCACCCGGCAGTTATGGCAATCAGCCCCAGCATTTT.

V and J are TRBV7-9 and TRBJ2-1; D is undetermined. Trimming removed 2 bases at V and 4 bases at J, with 12 bases between. The V gene's germline CDR1 is SEHNR and CDR2 FQNEAQ (reference sequence). This CDR3 has 15 residues. Here the CDR3 DNA reads TGTGCCAGCAGCTTAACCATAGTAACATACAATGAGCAGTTCTTC. Its translation is CASSLTIVTYNEQFF.

This chain links TRBV3-1 with TRBJ2-5; a possible D gene is TRBD2 (7 bases). CDR3 length equals 17 residues. V shed 1 base and J shed 4 bases, with 19 bases lying between them. The germline V gene has CDR1 LGHDT and CDR2 YNNKEL (reference sequence). The CDR3 sequence: CASSQGYGGAVRETQYF. The DNA of the CDR3 is TGTGCCAGCAGCCAAGGATATGGGGGGGCTGTTCGAGAGACCCAGTACTTC.

The V call is TRBV6-1, the J call TRBJ2-2, with D unresolved. V lost 7 bases to trimming and J lost 7 bases, with 10 bases between them. There are 12 residues in the CDR3. In germline, CDR1 is MNHNS, CDR2 SASEGT. CDR3 amino acids: CASTESYGELFF. The CDR3 bases are TGTGCCAGCACGGAATCCTACGGGGAGCTGTTTTTT.

This clonotype was detected only a few times. The chain employs TRBV6-1 and TRBJ2-1, with a possible D match to TRBD2 (6 bases). The CDR3 spans 16 residues. V was cut by 1 base and J by 4 bases, with 14 bases left in between. The germline CDR1 and CDR2 sequences are MNHNS and SASEGT. The CDR3 sequence is CASSEGLAAIYNEQFF. CDR3 nucleotide sequence: TGTGCCAGCAGTGAAGGCTTAGCGGCTATATACAATGAGCAGTTCTTC.

The rearrangement uses TRBV6-5 and TRBJ1-2; 7 bases fit TRBD1. Germline V gives CDR1 MNHEY, CDR2 SVGAGI. This CDR3 is 14 amino acids long. The V and J ends lost 2 bases and 7 bases, in that order; junction bases with no gene match: 7. CDR3 sequence: CASSYDRVPSGYTF. In nucleotides, the CDR3 is TGTGCCAGCAGTTACGACAGGGTGCCGAGTGGCTACACCTTC.

This clonotype has only a few counts. The chain uses TRBV21-1 and TRBJ2-7; the DNA was not used to check the table's D call, TRBD1. TRBV21-1 is an annotated pseudogene. CDR3 length: 16 residues. CDR3 sequence (DNA): TGTGCCAGCAGCAAAGGAAACGGGACAGGGGTTTACGAGCAGTACTTC. It yields the protein CASSKGNGTGVYEQYF.

This clonotype was observed at least ten times. The chain joins TRBV7-2 to TRBJ2-1; no definite D call. The V gene lost 5 bases and the J gene lost 15 bases, with 17 bases spanning the gap. The CDR3 totals 12 residues. CDR1 is SGHTA and CDR2 is FQGNSA in the germline V gene. The CDR3 bases are TGTGCCAGCAGCCTAACCCGGGTCAACCCGTTCTTC. This encodes CASSLTRVNPFF.

A single count supports this clonotype. The gene calls are TRBV11-1 and TRBJ2-1; D may correspond to TRBD1 or TRBD2 (6 bases each). The CDR3 loop spans 16 amino acids. V was cut by 5 bases and J by 6 bases, with 20 bases left in between. The germline gives CDR1 SGHAT, CDR2 FQDESV (reference sequence). Here the CDR3 reads CASSLLWGASRNEQFF. The CDR3 nucleotides are TGTGCCAGCAGCCTTTTATGGGGGGCGAGTCGCAATGAGCAGTTCTTC.

This clonotype has at least ten counts. The chain is built from TRBV28 and TRBJ1-2; D is possibly TRBD1 (5 bases). This CDR3 spans 13 amino acids. CDR1 MDHEN and CDR2 SYDVKM come from the germline V gene. V was clipped by 3 bases and J by 4 bases, with 9 bases between them. CDR3 DNA sequence: TGTGCCAGCAGTTTGGCGGGACGCTATGGCTACACCTTC. It encodes CASSLAGRYGYTF.

This clonotype was detected only a few times. V is TRBV2 and J is TRBJ2-7, with D possibly matching TRBD2 (5 bases). V lost 3 bases and J lost 5, with 11 bases in between. Germline-derived CDR1 and CDR2 are SNHLY and FYNNEI. The CDR3 length is 13 residues. CDR3 sequence reads: CASSDEGVHEQYF. For the CDR3, the DNA is TGTGCCAGCAGTGACGAGGGAGTCCACGAGCAGTACTTC.

Comments on this clonotype: Just one base apart from a much larger clone, this may be a read error. The gene calls are TRBV10-3 and TRBJ2-3, with no clear D. Germline assignment: CDR1 ENHRY and CDR2 SYGVKD. CDR3 length equals 12 residues. The DNA of the CDR3 is TGTGCCATCAGTGAAGCCTCAGATGCGCAGTATTTT. This sequence encodes CAISEASDAQYF.

Of note for this clonotype: Relative to the germline gene, one junction end is altered; a read error may explain this. The CDR3 here is CSARGDSGANVPTF. CDR3 bases: TGCAGTGCTAGGGGGGATTCTGGGGCCAACGTCCCGACTTTC. The chain has TRBV20-1 and TRBJ2-6; D possibly matches TRBD1 or TRBD2 (5 bases each). In germline, CDR1 is DFQATT, CDR2 SNEGSKA (reference sequence). The CDR3 consists of 14 residues.

This clonotype was seen many times. The chain couples TRBV20-1 to TRBJ2-5; D call uncertain. Germline loops: CDR1 DFQATT, CDR2 SNEGSKA (reference sequence). Trimming removed 6 bases from V and 5 bases from J, with 13 bases in between. This CDR3 contains 12 residues. The DNA of the CDR3 is TGCAGTGCCCCTAGTTCTGGGGAGACCCAGTACTTC. This translates into CSAPSSGETQYF.

V and J are TRBV20-1 and TRBJ2-1, with 7 bases that match TRBD2. The CDR3 is 16 residues long. The germline V gene encodes CDR1 DFQATT and CDR2 SNEGSKA (reference sequence). With 8 bases clipped from V and 0 bases from J, the junction kept 13 bases outside the gene matches. CDR3 sequence (DNA): TGCAGTCACTATCAGTTCGGCGGGGGCTCCTACAATGAGCAGTTCTTC. This encodes CSHYQFGGGSYNEQFF.